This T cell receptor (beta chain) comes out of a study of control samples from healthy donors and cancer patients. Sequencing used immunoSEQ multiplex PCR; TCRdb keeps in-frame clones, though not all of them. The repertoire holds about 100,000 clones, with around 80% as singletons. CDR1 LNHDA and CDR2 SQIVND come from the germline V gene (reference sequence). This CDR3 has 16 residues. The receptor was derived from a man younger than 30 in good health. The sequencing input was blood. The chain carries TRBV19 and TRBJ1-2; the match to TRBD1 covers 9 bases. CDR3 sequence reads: CATSFGTGRYIDGYTF. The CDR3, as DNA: TGTGCAACCTCATTTGGGACAGGGCGGTATATAGACGGCTACACCTTC.